This entry concerns a single TCR beta chain. Its binding antigen is unknown. No much larger clonotype is one base removed from it; base qualities were not supplied. Sample treatment or condition, as interpreted from the label and publication: about 20 received Ad26.COV2.S at low or high dose, single or two shots; about five received placebo; per-sample allocation not given. For vaccine and placebo recipients, repertoires were sequenced using samples collected on day 63 after the first injection. In Cohort 1b, 20 to 25 adults aged 18-55 years were enrolled at a single site in Boston, USA, between 29 July and 7 August 2020. As a vaccine, Ad26.COV2.S was a replication-incompetent adenovirus type 26 vector that expressed a prefusion-stabilized SARS-CoV-2 spike protein derived from the original Wuhan strain. This sample stems from a study of Ad26.COV2.S vaccination and SARS-CoV-2 variants (dated by TCRdb to 2020 to 2022). For the study in its entirety: Donors in the vaccine arm were drawn from COV1001, a multicentre, randomized, double-blind, placebo-controlled phase I-IIa trial testing Ad26.COV2.S in healthy adults. Ad26.COV2.S was administered intramuscularly at a dose of 5x10^10 or 1x10^11 viral particles, either as one shot or as two shots given 56 days apart. The specificity and breadth of SARS-CoV-2-reactive T cell receptors after Ad26.COV2.S vaccination were assessed by TCRbeta repertoire sequencing. A total of 32 samples were included in the TCR-sequenced set, comprising roughly 19 Ad26.COV2.S vaccine recipients, 5 placebo recipients and 8 SARS-CoV-2 convalescent individuals. Trial participants were randomized into five groups of five, in which low-dose or high-dose Ad26.COV2.S was given once or twice, or placebo was given on both occasions. Blinding of investigators to trial group allocation was maintained during experiments and outcome assessment.

The immunoSEQ Assay was the method used to sequence TCRbeta CDR3 regions. After extraction, genomic DNA underwent amplification by bias-controlled multiplex PCR, followed by high-throughput sequencing. Per the original workflow: To quantify the absolute abundance of every unique TCRbeta CDR3 region, sequences were collapsed and filtered. T cell fraction was estimated by normalizing TCRbeta template counts to usable DNA, which was measured by amplifying reference genes present in all nucleated cells. Repertoire TCRs were annotated as SARS-CoV-2-specific when V gene, CDR3 amino acid sequence and J gene were exactly matched to a known reactive TCR set. The reference SARS-CoV-2 TCR set was derived from MIRA and filtered for enrichment in COVID-19-positive ImmuneCODE repertoires, a step that removed public or cross-reactive TCRs. Using the MIRA antigens, annotated TCRs were further analysed by specific ORF or by position within an ORF. Breadth was defined as annotated unique rearrangements over total unique productive rearrangements; depth was the summed frequency of those rearrangements. Group comparisons of TCR breadth used two-sided Wilcoxon rank-sum tests. The source is immuneACCESS, and TCRdb retained only in-frame sequences with V and J called. Part of the clones is not carried over; for the studies checked, unresolved V genes explain less than half of this, and the remainder is unexplained. V and J calls and clone size are given by that table; D and trimming were obtained from the DNA. Recorded for this sample are roughly 500,000 clones; roughly 89% of them occurred a single time. The ten largest clonotypes hold over 2% of the sample.

The investigation overall reported the following: Spike-specific TCR breadth was higher in Ad26.COV2.S recipients than in placebo recipients (P = 0.0014). Comparing responses between vaccine doses or regimens was not something the study was powered to do. Vaccine and placebo recipients had comparable non-spike TCR breadth, which fits with the vaccine containing only spike. According to the authors, total T cell responses may have been underestimated by the TCR breadth and depth analyses. Substantial breadth of spike-specific CD8+ and CD4+ T cell responses was reported after vaccination.

The trim is 3 bases for V and 12 bases for J, with a gap of 15 bases between the germline ends. CDR1 and CDR2 were assigned from the germline V gene as LGHNA and YNFKEQ. The CDR3 goes from the cysteine to the phenylalanine over 13 residues. The CDR3 DNA has 39 bases and is translated from base 1. In this chain, TRBV4-2 is recombined with TRBJ1-5; the D segment could be TRBD1, given 5 matching bases. The TCR sequence derives from a person aged 18 to 59 who received the Ad26.COV2.S COVID-19 vaccine or a placebo. Specimen: peripheral blood, collected in a trial of Ad26.COV2.S vaccine versus placebo. The CDR3 sequence is CASSQGYGTLQHF. The DNA sequence follows: TGTGCCAGCAGCCAGGGGTACGGGACTCTCCAGCATTTT.